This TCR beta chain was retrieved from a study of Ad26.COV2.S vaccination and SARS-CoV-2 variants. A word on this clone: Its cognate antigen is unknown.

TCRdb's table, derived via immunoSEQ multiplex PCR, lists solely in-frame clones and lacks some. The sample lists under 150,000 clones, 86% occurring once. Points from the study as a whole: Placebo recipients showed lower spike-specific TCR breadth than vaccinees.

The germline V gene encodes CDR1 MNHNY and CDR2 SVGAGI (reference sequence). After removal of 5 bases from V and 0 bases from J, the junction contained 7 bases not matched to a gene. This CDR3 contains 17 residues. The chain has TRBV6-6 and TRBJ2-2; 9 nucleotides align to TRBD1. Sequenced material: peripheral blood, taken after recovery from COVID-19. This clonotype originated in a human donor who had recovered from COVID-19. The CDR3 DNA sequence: TGTGCCAGCAGTCTATCGGGACAGGGCTCGAACACCGGGGAGCTGTTTTTT. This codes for CASSLSGQGSNTGELFF.